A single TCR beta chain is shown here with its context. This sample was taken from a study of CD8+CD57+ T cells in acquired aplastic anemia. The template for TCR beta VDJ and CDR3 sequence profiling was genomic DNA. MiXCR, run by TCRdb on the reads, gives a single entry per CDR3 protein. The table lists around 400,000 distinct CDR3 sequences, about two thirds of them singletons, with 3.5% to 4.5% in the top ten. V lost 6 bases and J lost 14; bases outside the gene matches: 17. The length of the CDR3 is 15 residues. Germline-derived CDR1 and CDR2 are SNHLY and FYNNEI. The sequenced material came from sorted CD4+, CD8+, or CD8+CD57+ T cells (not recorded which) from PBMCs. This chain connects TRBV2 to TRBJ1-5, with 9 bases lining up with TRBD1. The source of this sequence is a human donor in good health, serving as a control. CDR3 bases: TGTGCCAGCAGCTTACAGGGGGCTAGCAATCAGCCTAAGCATTTT. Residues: CASSLQGASNQPKHF.